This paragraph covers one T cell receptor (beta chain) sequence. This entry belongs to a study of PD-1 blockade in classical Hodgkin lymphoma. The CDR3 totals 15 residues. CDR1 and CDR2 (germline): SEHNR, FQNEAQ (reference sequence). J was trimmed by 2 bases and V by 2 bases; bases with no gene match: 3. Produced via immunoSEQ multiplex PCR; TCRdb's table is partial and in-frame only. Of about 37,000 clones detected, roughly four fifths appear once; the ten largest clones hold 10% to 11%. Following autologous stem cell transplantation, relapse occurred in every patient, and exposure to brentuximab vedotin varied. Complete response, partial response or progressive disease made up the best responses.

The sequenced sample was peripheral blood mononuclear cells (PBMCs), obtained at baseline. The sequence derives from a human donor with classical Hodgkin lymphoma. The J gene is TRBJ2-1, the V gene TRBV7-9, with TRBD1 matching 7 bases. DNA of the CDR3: TGTGCCAGCAGCTTAATCACAGGGGCCTACAATGAGCAGTTCTTC. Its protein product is CASSLITGAYNEQFF.